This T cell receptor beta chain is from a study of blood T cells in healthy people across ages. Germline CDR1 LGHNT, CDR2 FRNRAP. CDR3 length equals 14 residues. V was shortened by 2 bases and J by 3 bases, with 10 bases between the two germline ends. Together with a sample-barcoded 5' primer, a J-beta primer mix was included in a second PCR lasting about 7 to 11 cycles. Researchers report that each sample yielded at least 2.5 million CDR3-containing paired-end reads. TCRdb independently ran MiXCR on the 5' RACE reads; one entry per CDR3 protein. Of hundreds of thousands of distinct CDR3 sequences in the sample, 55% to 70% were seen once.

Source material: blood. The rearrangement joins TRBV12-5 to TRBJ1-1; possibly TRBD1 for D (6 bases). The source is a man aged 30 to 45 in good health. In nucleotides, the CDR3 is TGTGCTAGTGGTTTGTCAGGGGTATACACTGAAGCTTTCTTT. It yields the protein CASGLSGVYTEAFF.